This TCR beta chain was identified during a study of blood T cell repertoires in COVID-19. CDR1 SEHNR and CDR2 FQNEAQ come from the germline V gene (reference sequence). V lost 4 bases and J lost 6, with 15 bases in between. CDR3 length: 15 residues. Clones were read by immunoSEQ multiplex PCR, and TCRdb kept only the in-frame ones, dropping some. The sample holds fewer than 45,000 clones; 65% to 85% are singletons and the top ten take roughly 40%. The chain has TRBV7-9 and TRBJ2-2; tentative D call: TRBD2 (5 bases). The sequencing input was peripheral blood. The sequence was obtained from a man aged 35 to 55 with active or convalescent COVID-19. Written as DNA, the CDR3 is TGTGCCAGCAGCTCCCCTATCGGGGTAGCCGGGGAGCTGTTTTTT. As protein: CASSSPIGVAGELFF. Supplemented by reference TRBV7-9 and TRBJ2-2, the full variable domain reads DTGVSQNPRHKITKRGQNVTFRCDPISEHNRLYWYRQTLGQGPEFLTYFQNEAQLEKSRLLSDRFSAERPKGSFSTLEIQRTEQGDSAMYLCASSSPIGVAGELFFGEGSRLTVL.